The 17 T cell receptor beta chains below were found in one sample sequenced in a study of T cell changes during pregnancy in multiple sclerosis. Some clones are missing from TCRdb's copy, which holds only in-frame ones; the method was immunoSEQ multiplex PCR. The table has roughly 64,000 clones, roughly 87% seen once. The material was peripheral blood, obtained in the third trimester of pregnancy. These receptor sequences come from a female donor in good health, enrolled as a control in a pregnancy study.

The rearrangement links TRBV11-3 to TRBJ2-7; the D gene is possibly TRBD1 (6 bases). The CDR3 has 14 residues. V lost 5 bases, J lost 5 bases, and 16 bases lay in between. CDR1 SGHNT and CDR2 YENEEA come from the germline V gene. The CDR3 coding sequence is TGTGCCAGCAGCCCAGGGGACACAGGCCACGAGCAGTACTTC. It codes for CASSPGDTGHEQYF.

This rearrangement joins TRBV5-8 to TRBJ1-1, with TRBD1 as a possible D gene (6 bases). CDR3 length equals 15 residues. Germline CDR1 reads SGHTS; CDR2 reads YDEGEE. V was cut by 5 bases and J by 0 bases, with 14 bases left in between. The CDR3 spells CASSWGQRVNTEAFF. For the CDR3, the DNA is TGTGCCAGCAGTTGGGGGCAGAGGGTGAACACTGAAGCTTTCTTT.

V gene TRBV6-1 combines with J gene TRBJ2-5, with 7 bases that match TRBD2. Trimming removed 10 bases from V and 1 base from J; junction bases left unmatched: 6. Germline loops: CDR1 MNHNS, CDR2 SASEGT. This CDR3 spans 13 amino acids. The CDR3 sequence is CATERGPQETQYF. The CDR3 coding sequence is TGTGCCACAGAGCGGGGCCCCCAAGAGACCCAGTACTTC.

The chain carries TRBV27 and TRBJ1-2; 9 positions match TRBD1. Germline V lookup: CDR1 MNHEY, CDR2 SMNVEV (reference sequence). CDR3 length: 13 residues. Trimming cost V 3 bases and J 8 bases; bases outside gene matches: 4. Here the CDR3 reads CASSLNTGGGYTF. Here the CDR3 DNA reads TGTGCCAGCAGTTTGAACACAGGGGGCGGCTACACCTTC.

The J gene is TRBJ2-5, the V gene TRBV21-1; no check of the table's D call, TRBD2, against the DNA was made. TRBV21-1 is listed as a pseudogene. This CDR3 region has 16 residues. The DNA of the CDR3 is TGTGCCAGCAGCAAAAGGGGTCCTCGGGAGGGGGAGTCTGAGTACTTC. As protein: CASSKRGPREGESEYF.

This chain joins TRBV29-1 and TRBJ2-1; D might be TRBD2 (5 bases). V lost 6 bases to trimming and J lost 0 bases, with 18 bases between them. The CDR3 is 16 residues long. Germline V gene data show CDR1 as SQVTM and CDR2 as ANQGSEA. In DNA form, the CDR3 reads TGCAGCGTGGCTGGACTTCCCCGGAGCTCCTACAATGAGCAGTTCTTC. This encodes CSVAGLPRSSYNEQFF.

This clone was observed a single time. The CDR3 region is CASSPGSEQFF. CDR3 in DNA: TGTGCCAGCTCCCCCGGGAGTGAGCAGTTCTTC. This chain joins TRBV18 and TRBJ2-1, with TRBD2 as a possible D gene (6 bases). The CDR3 is made up of 11 amino acids. Looked up from germline, CDR1 is KGHSH and CDR2 is LQKENI. V was clipped by 6 bases and J by 9 bases, with 9 bases between them.

The chain is built from TRBV5-3 and TRBJ1-2; D is perhaps TRBD1 (6 bases). TRBV5-3 is treated as an ORF (open reading frame) with a function not yet certain. Trimming left V 4 bases short and J 5 bases short, with 21 bases between. The CDR3 length is 16 residues. The CDR3: CARSGGFGTLNYGYTF. Written as DNA, the CDR3 is TGTGCCAGAAGCGGAGGTTTTGGGACACTTAATTATGGCTACACCTTC.

The rearrangement joins TRBV19 to TRBJ1-5; no reliable D call. The V gene's germline CDR1 is LNHDA and CDR2 SQIVND (reference sequence). The germline V and J ends were trimmed by 3 bases and 1 base, with 13 bases remaining between them. CDR3 length: 16 residues. The CDR3 sequence: CASSMPPGASNQPQHF. CDR3 in DNA: TGTGCCAGTAGTATGCCCCCCGGAGCCAGCAATCAGCCCCAGCATTTT.

The V gene is TRBV30, the J gene TRBJ1-2; D may be TRBD1 (6 bases). Trimming cost V 3 bases and J 5 bases, with 10 bases left between them. CDR1 is GTSNPN, CDR2 SVGIG, per germline (reference sequence). This CDR3 is 12 amino acids long. Here the CDR3 reads CAWRGGQYGYTF. In DNA form, the CDR3 reads TGTGCCTGGAGGGGGGGGCAATATGGCTACACCTTC.

Here the CDR3 reads CASMAFMNTEAFF. CDR3 nucleotide sequence: TGTGCCAGCATGGCCTTCATGAACACTGAAGCTTTCTTT. The genes are TRBV6-4 and TRBJ1-1, with unresolved D. The CDR3 has 13 amino acids. Between the trimmed V and J ends, which lost 7 bases and 0 bases, there was a span of 9 bases. Looked up from germline, CDR1 is MRHNA and CDR2 is SNTAGT.

The chain has TRBV6-6 and TRBJ1-1; 7 bases match TRBD1. CDR3 length: 13 residues. Per germline, CDR1 MNHNY and CDR2 SVGAGI (reference sequence). V trimming: 5 bases; J trimming: 7 bases; junction bases outside the gene matches: 7. The CDR3 spells CASSPTGSFEAFF. The CDR3 coding sequence is TGTGCCAGCAGTCCGACAGGGAGCTTTGAAGCTTTCTTT.

V and J are TRBV6-1 and TRBJ1-5; the D is unclear. V was trimmed by 8 bases and J by 1 base, leaving 9 bases between them. Germline CDR1 reads MNHNS; CDR2 reads SASEGT. This CDR3 is 13 amino acids long. The CDR3 DNA is TGTGCCAGCCTAGCACAGAGCAATCAGCCCCAGCATTTT. It codes for CASLAQSNQPQHF.

As DNA, the CDR3 is TGTGCCAGCAGTGAAGGACTCCCCAATTCACCCCTCCACTTT. Translating gives CASSEGLPNSPLHF. The chain is built from TRBV6-4 and TRBJ1-6; D remains unclear. CDR1 is MRHNA and CDR2 is SNTAGT in the germline V gene. V dropped 3 bases and J dropped 7 bases, with 10 bases sitting between them. CDR3 length: 14 amino acids.

The rearrangement uses TRBV2 and TRBJ2-5; tentatively, D is TRBD2 (6 bases). Trimming stripped 2 bases from V and 5 bases from J, with 12 bases between. The CDR3 totals 14 residues. The germline CDR1 and CDR2 sequences are SNHLY and FYNNEI. CDR3 bases: TGTGCCAGCAGTGAATATAGCGGTGGGGAGACCCAGTACTTC. Amino acids: CASSEYSGGETQYF.

This sequence joins TRBV6-5 and TRBJ2-2; the D is unclear. Trimming removed 0 bases at V and 2 bases at J, with 7 bases between. Looked up from germline, CDR1 is MNHEY and CDR2 is SVGAGI. This CDR3 comprises 15 residues. CDR3 protein: CASSYSRQNTGELFF. CDR3 in DNA: TGTGCCAGCAGTTACTCGAGACAAAACACCGGGGAGCTGTTTTTT.

This chain uses TRBV4-3 with TRBJ1-1, with D uncertain. This CDR3 is built from 15 residues. Germline V CDR1 and CDR2: LGHNA, YSLEER. Trimming took off 4 bases at V and 8 bases at J, with 20 bases between the two ends. This chain's CDR3 is CASSPTGEGAPEAFF. In nucleotides, the CDR3 is TGCGCCAGCAGCCCCACCGGAGAGGGAGCCCCCGAAGCTTTCTTT.